The rows below give T cell receptor beta chains drawn from one sample of a study of shared clonotypes between healthy human individuals. Sequenced by immunoSEQ multiplex PCR; TCRdb stores in-frame clones only, minus some. The sample contains more than 600,000 clones, roughly nine tenths of which appear only once. Material: naive CD8+ T cells sorted from blood. The source of these receptors is a man younger than 40 in good health. The CDR3 runs from the conserved cysteine through the conserved F or W. Fields, in order: J gene, clone size, D gene, V gene, CDR3 DNA, CDR3 protein. A D gene is named only where the DNA matches it firmly. The size entry is marked missing in some rows and otherwise reads once, few, many or a size class.

TRBJ2-5 | NA | NA | TRBV5-1 | TGCGCCAGCAGCTCTTATGGGCAGGGCGAGACCCAGTACTTC | CASSSYGQGETQYF
TRBJ1-1 | NA | NA | TRBV6-6 | TGTGCCAGCTTTAAGGGGGGAGATAGAAAAAGAGAAGCTTTCTTT | CASFKGGDRKREAFF
TRBJ2-3 | NA | TRBD2 | TRBV7-9 | TGTGCCAGCAGCACCCCCGGGACTAGCGGGAGATTCGGCACAGATACGCAGTATTTT | CASSTPGTSGRFGTDTQYF
TRBJ2-7 | once | NA | TRBV2 | TGTGCCAGCAGTGTTGACACCTACGAGCAGTACTTC | CASSVDTYEQYF
TRBJ2-1 | NA | TRBD1 | TRBV7-6 | TGTGCCAGCAGCCGTTCGGGGCAGGGGGTCCATGAGCAGTTCTTC | CASSRSGQGVHEQFF
TRBJ1-2 | NA | NA | TRBV27 | TGTGCCAGCAGTTTATCGGTCGGGGGAGGCTATGGCTACACCTTC | CASSLSVGGGYGYTF
TRBJ2-7 | NA | TRBD1 | TRBV4-1 | TGCGCCAGCAGCTACGGGACAGGGGTTAAGGACGAGCAGTACTTC | CASSYGTGVKDEQYF
TRBJ2-7 | NA | TRBD1 | TRBV7-9 | TGTGCCAGCAGCTTAGTTTCGGGACAGAACAACGAGCAGTACTTC | CASSLVSGQNNEQYF
TRBJ2-1 | NA | TRBD2 | TRBV7-6 | TGTGCCAGCAGCCCAGAGGCAACTAGCGGGAGCTACAATGAGCAGTTCTTC | CASSPEATSGSYNEQFF
TRBJ2-2 | NA | TRBD1 | TRBV6-5 | TGTGCCAGCACTTTCGGGACAGGGGGCACCGGGGAGCTGTTTTTT | CASTFGTGGTGELFF
TRBJ2-3 | NA | NA | TRBV15 | TGTGCCACCAGCAGAGTCCCCGGGGAAGATACGCAGTATTTT | CATSRVPGEDTQYF
TRBJ2-5 | NA | NA | TRBV13 | TGTGCCAGCAGCTTAGAGGGACAAGAGACCCAGTACTTC | CASSLEGQETQYF
TRBJ2-1 | NA | NA | TRBV19 | TGTGCCAGTAGTATTGGAATACTGAGGAGCTCCTACAATGAGCAGTTCTTC | CASSIGILRSSYNEQFF
TRBJ1-1 | NA | NA | TRBV28 | TGTGCCAGCAGTTCAGGGGCAGGGGAAATTATTAGTTGGGCTGAAGCTTTCTTT | CASSSGAGEIISWAEAFF
TRBJ1-1 | NA | NA | TRBV7-9 | TGTGCCAGCAGCTTAGCATCCTCCACTGAAGCTTTCTTT | CASSLASSTEAFF